This T cell receptor beta chain originates from a study of blood T cell repertoires in COVID-19. Study summary: Samples came from the United States, Italy and Spain, spanning acute and convalescent COVID-19. Sample material is recorded as cDNA or gDNA derived from T cells, B-cell-depleted T cells, or PBMCs.

V trimming: 0 bases; J trimming: 4 bases; junction bases outside the gene matches: 5. The CDR3 length is 17 residues. CDR1 SGHTA and CDR2 FQGNSA come from the germline V gene. Original methodology: Estimates of nucleated cell counts were drawn from the amplification of reference gene primers. Measured with immunoSEQ multiplex PCR; TCRdb has only the in-frame clones, and not every one. The D gene and trimming were derived from the DNA, and the V and J assignments and clone size from that table. The sample includes 400,000 to 500,000 clones, roughly 88% of them seen just once. The TCR comes from a woman aged 25 to 39 with active or convalescent COVID-19. The specimen sequenced was peripheral blood. The rearrangement uses TRBV7-2 and TRBJ1-3; 11 bases fit TRBD1. CDR3 bases: TGTGCCAGCAGCTTAGCCGGGACAGGGGGTAACGGAAACACCATATATTTT. Protein sequence: CASSLAGTGGNGNTIYF.